These 28 T cell receptor beta chains share one sample of origin, sequenced in a study of control samples from healthy donors and cancer patients. This table comes from immunoSEQ multiplex PCR, and its TCRdb copy is limited to in-frame clones, with some not included. The sample has 100,000 to 150,000 clones; roughly 87% are singletons. The material sequenced was blood. The receptors derive from a man younger than 35 in good health.

This CDR3 is CASSFVKTGYTF. In nucleotides, the CDR3 is TGTGCCAGCAGCTTTGTCAAGACTGGCTACACCTTC. The J gene is TRBJ1-2, the V gene TRBV12-3 or TRBV12-4, with D unresolved. V was pared by 6 bases and J by 7 bases, with 12 bases between. The CDR3 length is 12 residues.

V usage is TRBV5-6 and J usage is TRBJ2-3, with no clear D. Trimming took 4 bases from V and 8 from J, leaving 11 bases between them. Germline V gives CDR1 SGHDT, CDR2 YYEEEE. The CDR3 sequence is 12 residues long. The CDR3 nucleotides read TGTGCCAGCAGCCTGGACCTTGTTACGCAGTATTTT. It is translated as CASSLDLVTQYF. The whole variable domain, remainder taken from reference TRBV5-6 and TRBJ2-3, is DAGVTQSPTHLIKTRGQQVTLRCSPKSGHDTVSWYQQALGQGPQFIFQYYEEEERQRGNFPDRFSGHQFPNYSSELNVNALLLGDSALYLCASSLDLVTQYFGPGTRLTVL.

This clone was counted at least ten times. The chain links TRBV9 to TRBJ2-1, with 8 bases aligning to TRBD2. The germline gives CDR1 SGDLS, CDR2 YYNGEE. V shed 4 bases and J 5 bases; nucleotides not matched to a gene: 8. The CDR3 spans 15 residues. This CDR3 reads CASSQSGRVNNEQFF. The CDR3 nucleotides are TGTGCCAGCAGCCAAAGCGGGAGAGTTAACAATGAGCAGTTCTTC.

The CDR3 nucleotides read TGCGCCAGCAGCTTACGGGGACAGGGGGCTAGCTTCTACAATGAGCAGTTCTTC. It encodes CASSLRGQGASFYNEQFF. The rearrangement links TRBV5-1 to TRBJ2-1, with 12 nucleotides matching TRBD1. The CDR3 totals 18 residues. V shed 2 bases, J shed 3 bases, and the junction held 9 bases outside the gene matches. CDR1 is SGHRS, CDR2 YFSETQ, per germline.

This chain links TRBV19 with TRBJ2-2; TRBD1 or TRBD2 may be the D gene (5 bases each). The germline V and J ends were trimmed by 7 bases and 0 bases, with 12 bases remaining between them. The germline CDR1 and CDR2 sequences are LNHDA and SQIVND (reference sequence). CDR3 length equals 15 residues. The CDR3 reads CASIPGPTNTGELFF. The DNA for the CDR3 is TGTGCCAGTATACCGGGACCCACGAACACCGGGGAGCTGTTTTTT.

The sample holds one count of this clone. A read error may produce the germline difference seen at one junction end. The chain has TRBV29-1 and TRBJ1-2; D is ambiguous. The CDR3 is made up of 12 amino acids. Germline V lookup: CDR1 SQVTM, CDR2 ANQGSEA. In nucleotides, the CDR3 is TGCAGCTTGGAAGTCGGGGTTTCTGGCCACACCTTC. Protein sequence: CSLEVGVSGHTF. Full variable domain (rest looked up from reference TRBV29-1 and TRBJ1-2): SAVISQKPSRDICQRGTSLTIQCQVDSQVTMMFWYRQQPGQSLTLIATANQGSEATYESGFVIDKFPISRPNLTFSTLTVSNMSPEDSSIYLCSLEVGVSGHTFGSGTRLTVV.

The V call is TRBV5-1, the J call TRBJ2-1; no definite D call. CDR1 SGHRS and CDR2 YFSETQ come from the germline V gene. Trimming stripped 2 bases from V and 8 bases from J, with 11 bases between. This CDR3 is 13 amino acids long. CDR3 sequence: CASSFSQLDEQFF. In DNA, the CDR3 is TGCGCCAGCAGCTTTTCACAGCTCGATGAGCAGTTCTTC.

The rearrangement uses TRBV6-5 and TRBJ1-1; perhaps TRBD1 as D (6 bases). Germline V gene sequence: CDR1 MNHEY, CDR2 SVGAGI. Trimming left V 2 bases short and J 11 bases short, with 18 bases between. The CDR3 runs 14 residues. The CDR3 coding sequence is TGTGCCAGCAGTTACGGGGGGCCGGACCAGAAGGCTTTCTTT. Its protein is CASSYGGPDQKAFF.

V and J are TRBV12-3 or TRBV12-4 and TRBJ1-5, with D tentatively TRBD1 (5 bases). The CDR3 has 13 amino acids. V shed 3 bases and J shed 6 bases, with 9 bases lying between them. CDR3 amino acids: CASSLSRAQPQHF. The CDR3 DNA reads TGTGCCAGCAGTTTGTCCAGGGCTCAGCCCCAGCATTTT.

In this sample, this clone turned up once. The chain recombines TRBV2 with TRBJ1-5, with 8 bases lining up with TRBD1. The CDR3 contains 19 residues. Trimming at V came to 7 bases and at J to 0 bases, leaving 17 bases not matched to a gene. CDR1 is SNHLY, CDR2 FYNNEI, per germline. The CDR3 DNA is TGTGCCAGCAAAGGAACCGGGACAGGCAACAATTATAGCAATCAGCCCCAGCATTTT. It is translated as CASKGTGTGNNYSNQPQHF.

This clone was observed a single time. The rearrangement uses TRBV7-2 and TRBJ2-1, with D unresolved. V shed 5 bases and J shed 1 base, with 15 bases lying between them. The CDR3 totals 16 residues. The germline V gene encodes CDR1 SGHTA and CDR2 FQGNSA. The CDR3 DNA reads as TGTGCCAGCAGCCACGGGTTCTGGGAATCCTACAATGAGCAGTTCTTC. Its translation: CASSHGFWESYNEQFF.

The chain employs TRBV19 and TRBJ1-2; TRBD1 agrees at 9 bases. Germline V gene sequence: CDR1 LNHDA, CDR2 SQIVND (reference sequence). The CDR3 extends over 14 amino acids. J was trimmed by 6 bases and V by 0 bases; bases with no gene match: 2. CDR3 DNA sequence: TGTGCCAGTAGTATAGAGACAGGGGGACATGGCTACACCTTC. It translates to CASSIETGGHGYTF.

In nucleotides, the CDR3 is TGTGCCAGCAGTCCCCTGACCCTCGCGGGCACTGAAGCTTTCTTT. Translation: CASSPLTLAGTEAFF. This chain uses TRBV27 with TRBJ1-1; D ambiguous. The CDR3 spans 15 residues. The V end lost 5 bases, the J end lost 4 bases, and 17 bases lay between the germline ends. The germline CDR1 and CDR2 sequences are MNHEY and SMNVEV (reference sequence).

The chain links TRBV7-3 to TRBJ2-5; possible D gene TRBD2, 6 bases. Per germline, CDR1 SGHTA and CDR2 FQGTGA. Trimming cost V 2 bases and J 4 bases, with 8 bases left between them. CDR3 size: 13 residues. CDR3 sequence reads: CASSLGGLETQYF. The CDR3 DNA reads TGTGCCAGCAGCTTAGGGGGGTTAGAGACCCAGTACTTC.

The rearrangement uses TRBV11-1 and TRBJ2-1; either TRBD1 or TRBD2 may fit D (6 bases each). CDR1 and CDR2 (germline): SGHAT, FQDESV (reference sequence). The CDR3 runs to 16 residues. V was pared by 1 base and J by 0 bases, with 10 bases between. CDR3 protein: CASSLEGGVSYNEQFF. For the CDR3, the DNA is TGTGCCAGCAGCTTAGAGGGGGGCGTCTCCTACAATGAGCAGTTCTTC.

The rearrangement links TRBV30 to TRBJ1-3, with 7 bases aligning to TRBD1. The germline gives CDR1 GTSNPN, CDR2 SVGIG (reference sequence). The V gene end was trimmed by 2 bases and the J gene end by 4 bases; junction bases not matched to a gene: 5. The CDR3 is made up of 14 amino acids. This CDR3 is CAWSIGGIGNTIYF. DNA for the CDR3: TGTGCCTGGAGTATAGGGGGCATCGGAAACACCATATATTTT.

The chain carries TRBV27 and TRBJ1-2, with 10 bases that match TRBD1. This CDR3 spans 15 amino acids. Germline values: CDR1 MNHEY, CDR2 SMNVEV (reference sequence). Trimming removed 5 bases from V and 1 base from J; junction bases left unmatched: 4. CDR3 sequence reads: CASSRGTGVNYGYTF. Written as DNA, the CDR3 is TGTGCCAGCAGTCGAGGGACAGGGGTTAACTATGGCTACACCTTC.

The chain couples TRBV30 to TRBJ1-5; 7 nucleotides match TRBD1. The germline V gene encodes CDR1 GTSNPN and CDR2 SVGIG (reference sequence). The CDR3 consists of 14 residues. Germline trimming cut 1 base from V and 3 bases from J; bases unmatched to any gene: 3. CDR3 in amino acids: CAWSGQGLNQPQHF. The CDR3 region has the DNA TGTGCCTGGAGTGGACAGGGCCTCAATCAGCCCCAGCATTTT.

The genes are TRBV2 and TRBJ2-6; D unresolved. Germline CDR1 reads SNHLY; CDR2 reads FYNNEI. V lost 2 bases, J lost 2 bases, and 7 bases lay in between. The CDR3 spans 15 residues. The CDR3 nucleotides read TGTGCCAGCAGTGAATTGGGAACTGGGGCCAACGTCCTGACTTTC. Its translation is CASSELGTGANVLTF.

In this sample, this clone turned up once. This rearrangement joins TRBV10-3 to TRBJ2-2; D could derive from TRBD1 or TRBD2 (6 bases each). V lost 3 bases and J 1 base, leaving 9 bases between the germline ends. From germline, CDR1 is ENHRY and CDR2 SYGVKD. The CDR3 has 15 residues. The CDR3 is CAISEGGRNTGELFF. The CDR3 nucleotides read TGTGCCATCAGTGAAGGGGGGCGGAACACCGGGGAGCTGTTTTTT.

The rearrangement uses TRBV27 and TRBJ1-6; possible D gene TRBD1, 6 bases. The V and J ends lost 0 bases and 8 bases respectively, with 11 bases between them. Per the germline V gene, CDR1 is MNHEY and CDR2 is SMNVEV (reference sequence). The CDR3 length is 15 residues. This CDR3 reads CASSLSSRGDSPLHF. The CDR3 coding sequence is TGTGCCAGCAGTTTATCCTCCAGGGGTGATTCACCCCTCCACTTT.

The gene calls are TRBV4-3 and TRBJ2-1; 10 bases match TRBD2. CDR3 size: 19 residues. The V segment lost 0 bases and the J segment 1 base; nucleotides outside the gene matches: 9. Germline V gives CDR1 LGHNA, CDR2 YSLEER. CDR3 loop: CASSQELAGVLGSYNEQFF. For the CDR3, the DNA is TGCGCCAGCAGCCAAGAGCTAGCGGGAGTCCTGGGGTCCTACAATGAGCAGTTCTTC.

In its sample, this clone was seen a few times. The same CDR3 is also encoded by other DNA sequences in this sample. The J gene is TRBJ2-7, the V gene TRBV28; D is ambiguous. This CDR3 spans 14 amino acids. V lost 3 bases, J lost 4 bases, and 13 bases lay in between. CDR1 is MDHEN and CDR2 is SYDVKM in the germline V gene. CDR3 in DNA: TGTGCCAGCAGTTTTAAGGGATGGATATACGAGCAGTACTTC. It translates to CASSFKGWIYEQYF.

The V gene is TRBV27, the J gene TRBJ1-2; D remains ambiguous. V gave up 4 bases and J gave up 3 bases, with 12 bases separating them. This CDR3 has 14 amino acids. Per germline, CDR1 MNHEY and CDR2 SMNVEV (reference sequence). CDR3 DNA: TGTGCCAGCAGTTCCCGGCAGGTTCACTATGGCTACACCTTC. This encodes CASSSRQVHYGYTF.

The chain links TRBV6-5 to TRBJ2-1; D gene uncertain. The CDR3 totals 14 residues. The germline CDR1 and CDR2 sequences are MNHEY and SVGAGI. The ends were cut back, 4 bases at V and 6 bases at J, with 13 bases in the middle. The CDR3 bases are TGTGCCAGCAGTTTCGGCAGGTTATCCAATGAGCAGTTCTTC. Encoded protein: CASSFGRLSNEQFF.

The chain carries TRBV27 and TRBJ1-1; tentatively, D is TRBD1 (5 bases). The germline V gene encodes CDR1 MNHEY and CDR2 SMNVEV (reference sequence). There are 15 residues in the CDR3. V lost 0 bases and J lost 10, with 18 bases in between. The CDR3 DNA sequence: TGTGCCAGCAGTTTATCGTATTTGGTCAGGGAAGGAGCTTTCTTT. This sequence encodes CASSLSYLVREGAFF.

V usage is TRBV3-1 (or the pseudogene TRBV3-2) and J usage is TRBJ2-7, with TRBD2 matching 9 bases. V was clipped by 3 bases and J by 7 bases; unmatched bases: 10. The CDR3 contains 15 residues. CDR1 and CDR2 from the germline V gene are LGHDT and YNNKEL (reference sequence). CDR3 loop: CASSQPSGILYEQYF. Here the CDR3 DNA reads TGTGCCAGCAGCCAGCCTAGCGGGATCTTGTATGAGCAGTACTTC.

This chain connects TRBV27 to TRBJ1-1; D not certain. Trimming took 5 bases from V and 1 from J, leaving 14 bases between them. CDR3 length equals 15 residues. The germline V gene encodes CDR1 MNHEY and CDR2 SMNVEV (reference sequence). The CDR3 nucleotides are TGTGCCAGCAGTCTTATAGGGTTACAGAACACTGAAGCTTTCTTT. Amino acids: CASSLIGLQNTEAFF.